This T cell receptor (beta chain) was captured in a study of early T cells in non-severe SARS-CoV-2 infection. Study overall: Bulk RNA taken from unsorted whole blood was sequenced, leaving chains unpaired.

This clonotype has a handful of counts. The antigen remains unidentified. Individual cDNA molecules each received unique molecular identifiers attached to them. MiXCR, applied by TCRdb to the 5' RACE reads, yields one record per CDR3 protein. This sample has about 77,000 distinct CDR3 sequences, with around 12% found just once. The study, taken as a whole, reports: Reliance on VDJdb matching favored anti-spike CD8 responses; private and CD4 specificities were missed.

This CDR3 region has 16 residues. Trimming stripped 6 bases from V and 2 bases from J, with 19 bases between. From germline, CDR1 is MNHEY and CDR2 SVGEGT. The TCR originated in an adult who was a healthcare worker with PCR-confirmed SARS-CoV-2 infection or an uninfected control (not recorded which). The donor label of this sample is uncertain. J is TRBJ2-5 and V is TRBV6-2 or TRBV6-3; no definite D call. This specimen was whole blood, taken at baseline. The chain's CDR3 is CASSSSPPLSQETQYF. The CDR3 nucleotides read TGTGCCAGCAGCTCATCACCACCGCTGAGTCAAGAGACCCAGTACTTC.